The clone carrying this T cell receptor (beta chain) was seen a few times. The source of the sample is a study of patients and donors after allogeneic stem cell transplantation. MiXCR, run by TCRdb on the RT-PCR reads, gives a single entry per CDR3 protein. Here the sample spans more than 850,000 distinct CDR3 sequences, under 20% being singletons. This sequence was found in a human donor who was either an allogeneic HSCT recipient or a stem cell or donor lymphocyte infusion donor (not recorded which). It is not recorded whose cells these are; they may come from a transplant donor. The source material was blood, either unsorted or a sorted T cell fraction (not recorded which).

The chain's CDR3 is CASSQDPLSTEAFF. The CDR3 nucleotides read TGCGCCAGCAGCCAAGACCCTCTAAGTACTGAAGCTTTCTTT. V is TRBV4-1 and J is TRBJ1-1; D remains ambiguous. The V gene's germline CDR1 is MGHRA and CDR2 YSYEKL. This CDR3 comprises 14 residues. Trimming removed 0 bases at V and 5 bases at J, with 10 bases between.